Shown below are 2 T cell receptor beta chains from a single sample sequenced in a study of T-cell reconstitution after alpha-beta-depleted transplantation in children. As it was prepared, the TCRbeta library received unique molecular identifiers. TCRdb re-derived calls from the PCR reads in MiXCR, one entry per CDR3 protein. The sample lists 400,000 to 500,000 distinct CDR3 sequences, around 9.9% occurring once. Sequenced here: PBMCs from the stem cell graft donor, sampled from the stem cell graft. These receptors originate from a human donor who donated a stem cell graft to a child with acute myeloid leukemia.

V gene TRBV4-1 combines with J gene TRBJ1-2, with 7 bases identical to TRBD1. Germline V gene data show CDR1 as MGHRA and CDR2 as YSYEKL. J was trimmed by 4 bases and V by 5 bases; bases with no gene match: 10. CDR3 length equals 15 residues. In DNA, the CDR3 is TGCGCCAGCAGCGGTCCGGGACAGCTGTTCTATGGCTACACCTTC. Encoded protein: CASSGPGQLFYGYTF.

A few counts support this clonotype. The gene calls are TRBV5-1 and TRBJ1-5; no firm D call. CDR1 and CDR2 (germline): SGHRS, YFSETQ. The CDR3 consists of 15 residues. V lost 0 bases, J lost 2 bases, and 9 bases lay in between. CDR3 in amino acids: CASSLEAAGNQPQHF. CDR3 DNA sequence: TGCGCCAGCAGCTTGGAGGCAGCCGGCAATCAGCCCCAGCATTTT. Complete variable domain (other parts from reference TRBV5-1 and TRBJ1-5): KAGVTQTPRYLIKTRGQQVTLSCSPISGHRSVSWYQQTPGQGLQFLFEYFSETQRNKGNFPGRFSGRQFSNSRSEMNVSTLELGDSALYLCASSLEAAGNQPQHFGDGTRLSIL.